The 20 T cell receptor beta chains reported below all come from one sample, sequenced in a study of blood T cell repertoires in COVID-19. The method was immunoSEQ multiplex PCR; TCRdb's version includes in-frame clones alone and lacks a portion of them. This table has around 200,000 clones, approximately 87% appearing once. The sample was peripheral blood. The receptor source for this set is a man in his sixties who had recovered from COVID-19.

The CDR3 DNA is TGCGCCAGCAGCCCCAGTGGAGGATCCAACCCATATGGCTACACCTTC. It yields the protein CASSPSGGSNPYGYTF. The J gene is TRBJ1-2, the V gene TRBV4-3, with D unresolved. This CDR3 has 16 amino acids. In germline, CDR1 is LGHNA, CDR2 YSLEER. Trimming pared 4 bases from V and 5 bases from J, leaving 20 bases between.

The chain carries TRBV7-2 and TRBJ2-5; D is unclear. This CDR3 contains 13 residues. Between the trimmed V and J ends, which lost 5 bases and 2 bases, there was a span of 9 bases. Per germline, CDR1 SGHTA and CDR2 FQGNSA. The CDR3 is CASSPRIQETQYF. CDR3 bases: TGTGCCAGCAGCCCCAGAATTCAAGAGACCCAGTACTTC.

For the CDR3, the DNA is TGTGCCAGCAGCCCTTTACTTGGGGGGGGGCACCAGGAGCAGTTCTTC. Amino acid sequence: CASSPLLGGGHQEQFF. The chain is built from TRBV3-1 (or the pseudogene TRBV3-2) and TRBJ2-1, with TRBD2 as a possible D gene (7 bases). Germline V gene data show CDR1 as LGHDT and CDR2 as YNNKEL (reference sequence). This CDR3 is built from 16 residues. Trimming stripped 4 bases from V and 10 bases from J, with 23 bases between.

The gene calls are TRBV6-5 and TRBJ2-1; 10 bases map to TRBD2. The V gene's germline CDR1 is MNHEY and CDR2 SVGAGI. The CDR3 has 14 residues. With 6 bases clipped from V and 5 bases from J, the junction kept 4 bases outside the gene matches. The CDR3 here is CASRASGSNNEQFF. The CDR3 nucleotides are TGTGCCAGCAGAGCTAGCGGGAGCAACAATGAGCAGTTCTTC.

This clone has only a few counts. The V and J genes are TRBV3-1 (or the pseudogene TRBV3-2) and TRBJ2-4; D might be TRBD1 (5 bases). This CDR3 spans 17 amino acids. V shed 2 bases and J shed 0 bases, with 14 bases lying between them. Germline V gene sequence: CDR1 LGHDT, CDR2 YNNKEL (reference sequence). CDR3 residues: CASSQTRTKRAKNIQYF. The DNA for the CDR3 is TGTGCCAGCAGCCAAACCAGGACAAAACGAGCCAAAAACATTCAGTACTTC.

J is TRBJ2-7 and V is TRBV12-5; no definite D call. This CDR3 has 13 amino acids. CDR1 is LGHNT, CDR2 FRNRAP, per germline. The V and J ends lost 1 base and 9 bases respectively, with 13 bases between them. The CDR3 reads CASGLEPLGTQYF. The CDR3 nucleotides read TGTGCTAGTGGTTTGGAACCCCTAGGAACGCAGTACTTC.

The genes are TRBV18 and TRBJ2-1; TRBD1 might be the D (6 bases). Per the germline V gene, CDR1 is KGHSH and CDR2 is LQKENI. This CDR3 is 14 amino acids long. The V and J ends lost 3 bases and 7 bases respectively, with 13 bases between them. This chain's CDR3 is CASSPNQGSNEQFF. DNA for the CDR3: TGTGCCAGCTCACCCAATCAGGGGAGTAATGAGCAGTTCTTC.

This chain joins TRBV6-5 and TRBJ1-1; D may be TRBD1 (5 bases). V dropped 2 bases and J dropped 10 bases, with 23 bases sitting between them. Germline-derived CDR1 and CDR2 are MNHEY and SVGAGI. The CDR3 loop spans 16 amino acids. CDR3 region: CASSYGLLGSGQRAFF. CDR3 nucleotide sequence: TGTGCCAGCAGTTACGGTCTTCTAGGGTCAGGGCAACGAGCTTTCTTT.

This rearrangement joins TRBV5-1 to TRBJ2-5; 7 nucleotides line up with TRBD1. The CDR3 consists of 14 residues. Germline trimming cut 1 base from V and 2 bases from J; bases unmatched to any gene: 2. CDR1 is SGHRS and CDR2 is YFSETQ in the germline V gene. The CDR3 DNA reads TGCGCCAGCAGCTTGACAGGGGAGCAAGAGACCCAGTACTTC. Translating gives CASSLTGEQETQYF.

The chain is built from TRBV11-2 and TRBJ2-3, with D perhaps matching TRBD2 (6 bases). V dropped 5 bases and J dropped 9 bases, with 12 bases sitting between them. This CDR3 contains 12 residues. Per germline, CDR1 SGHAT and CDR2 FQNNGV. The CDR3 DNA is TGTGCCAGCAGCCTCGACCGGGGGACGCAGTATTTT. Its translation is CASSLDRGTQYF.

The rearrangement links TRBV9 to TRBJ1-6; no definite D call. Per germline, CDR1 SGDLS and CDR2 YYNGEE. The ends were cut back, 3 bases at V and 13 bases at J, with 14 bases in the middle. This CDR3 has 13 amino acids. This CDR3 reads CASSARPRFPLHF. The CDR3 coding sequence is TGTGCCAGCAGCGCCCGTCCCCGTTTCCCCCTCCACTTT.

V and J are TRBV24-1 and TRBJ2-5; D is possibly TRBD1 (5 bases). Germline assignment: CDR1 KGHDR and CDR2 SFDVKD. The CDR3 runs to 13 residues. Trimming took off 4 bases at V and 7 bases at J, with 12 bases between the two ends. The chain's CDR3 is CATSDAGLGTQYF. The CDR3, as DNA: TGTGCCACCAGTGACGCAGGGCTCGGGACCCAGTACTTC.

The chain joins TRBV25-1 to TRBJ2-2; a possible D gene is TRBD2 (5 bases). Trimming took off 4 bases at V and 4 bases at J, with 16 bases between the two ends. The CDR3 extends over 16 amino acids. Germline V CDR1 and CDR2: MGHDK, SYGVNS. The CDR3 region has the DNA TGTGCCAGCAGTGGCCCCCGGGGAGTAGGCACCGGGGAGCTGTTTTTT. This sequence encodes CASSGPRGVGTGELFF.

This clone turned up a few times. The chain has TRBV5-1 and TRBJ2-7, with TRBD1 matching over 7 bases. Germline V gene lookup returns CDR1 SGHRS and CDR2 YFSETQ. The CDR3 is 14 residues long. Unmatched junction bases numbered 11, after V lost 7 bases and J lost 4 bases. The CDR3: CASGTGTAFYEQYF. In DNA form, the CDR3 reads TGCGCCAGCGGGACCGGGACAGCGTTTTACGAGCAGTACTTC.

The genes are TRBV11-2 and TRBJ1-5; D is possibly TRBD1 (5 bases). The germline V and J ends were trimmed by 1 base and 7 bases, with 8 bases remaining between them. CDR3 length: 13 residues. Germline lookup yields CDR1 SGHAT and CDR2 FQNNGV. In nucleotides, the CDR3 is TGTGCCAGCAGCTTAGGGGGACTGCAGCCCCAGCATTTT. This gives the protein CASSLGGLQPQHF.

CDR3 region: CASSARDWTGFYF. The CDR3 DNA is TGTGCCAGTAGTGCGCGGGATTGGACAGGGTTTTACTTC. The chain is built from TRBV19 and TRBJ2-7; 8 bases align to TRBD1. Per the germline V gene, CDR1 is LNHDA and CDR2 is SQIVND (reference sequence). J lost 13 bases, V lost 5 bases, and 13 bases had no gene match. This CDR3 spans 13 amino acids.

The chain is built from TRBV7-2 and TRBJ1-5, with TRBD1 identical over 7 bases. J lost 1 base, V lost 6 bases, and 6 bases had no gene match. The CDR3 is made up of 15 amino acids. CDR1 is SGHTA and CDR2 is FQGNSA in the germline V gene. CDR3 in DNA: TGTGCCAGCAGGTTAACAGGGGTGAGCAATCAGCCCCAGCATTTT. Protein: CASRLTGVSNQPQHF.

V and J are TRBV29-1 and TRBJ2-1, with D tentatively TRBD1 (7 bases). The CDR3 spans 16 residues. Per germline, CDR1 SQVTM and CDR2 ANQGSEA. Between the trimmed V and J ends, which lost 8 bases and 8 bases, there was a span of 28 bases. In nucleotides, the CDR3 is TGCAGCACCAGACAGGGCACGGCCCTCGGGGGTCATGAGCAGTTCTTC. This translates into CSTRQGTALGGHEQFF.

The V and J genes are TRBV10-1 and TRBJ2-6; 9 nucleotides agree with TRBD1. V lost 6 bases to trimming and J lost 1 base; unmatched junction nucleotides: 10. This CDR3 has 18 residues. CDR1 is WNHNN and CDR2 is SYGVQD in the germline V gene (reference sequence). The CDR3 region is CASRDGGQGSSGANVLTF. CDR3 coding DNA: TGCGCCAGCAGAGATGGGGGACAGGGATCTTCTGGGGCCAACGTCCTGACTTTC.

This clone appeared once. The chain recombines TRBV7-2 with TRBJ1-3; D may be TRBD1 (5 bases). Deletions cut 1 base from V and 4 bases from J, with 11 bases between. There are 15 residues in the CDR3. Per the germline V gene, CDR1 is SGHTA and CDR2 is FQGNSA. The CDR3: CASSLGGAGGNTIYF. The CDR3 DNA follows: TGTGCCAGCAGCTTAGGGGGCGCGGGAGGAAACACCATATATTTT.